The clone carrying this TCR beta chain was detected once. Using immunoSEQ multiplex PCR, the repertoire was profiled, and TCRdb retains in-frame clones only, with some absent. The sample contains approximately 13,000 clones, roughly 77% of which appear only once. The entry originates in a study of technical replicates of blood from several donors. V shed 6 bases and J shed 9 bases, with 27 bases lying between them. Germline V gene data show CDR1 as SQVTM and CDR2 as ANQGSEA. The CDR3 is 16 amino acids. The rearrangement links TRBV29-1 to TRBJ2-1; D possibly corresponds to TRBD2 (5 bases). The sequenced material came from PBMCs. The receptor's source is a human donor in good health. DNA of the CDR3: TGCAGCGTGTCTTTAAGCGGAGATCCCCTTCGGCGTGAGCAGTTCTTC. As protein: CSVSLSGDPLRREQFF.